A selection of T cell receptor beta chains follows, all from one sample in a study of blood T cell repertoires in COVID-19. Sequenced by immunoSEQ multiplex PCR; TCRdb stores in-frame clones only, minus some. In the table there are approximately 90,000 clones, about nine tenths of which are singletons. The sample was peripheral blood. These receptors were collected from a man between 60 and 75 years old with acute or convalescent COVID-19. CDR3s include the opening cysteine and the closing phenylalanine or tryptophan. D genes are given only for firm matches. Clone size is given for some rows only: seen once, a few or many times, or a class if the clone is expanded.

cdr3_nt cdr3_aa j_call v_call clone_size d_call
TGTGCCAGCAGTTTACCTCGTCTAGCGGGGGCCCACAATGAGCAGTTCTTC CASSLPRLAGAHNEQFF TRBJ2-1 TRBV27 NA TRBD2
TGCAGTGCCCCGCATGAGTATGGCTACACCTTC CSAPHEYGYTF TRBJ1-2 TRBV20-1 NA NA
TGTGCCAGCAGCCATGGAGGGAGCAATCAGCCCCAGCATTTT CASSHGGSNQPQHF TRBJ1-5 TRBV5-4 NA NA
TGTGCCAGCAGTGATTCGTGGAGGACGAGGGAGCAGTACTTC CASSDSWRTREQYF TRBJ2-7 TRBV6-1 once NA
TGTGCCAGCAGTCCTCACGGTAACTATGGCTACACCTTC CASSPHGNYGYTF TRBJ1-2 TRBV7-9 NA NA
TGTGCCAGCAGATCTACGCAGGGACAGCCCCAGCATTTT CASRSTQGQPQHF TRBJ1-5 TRBV12-3/TRBV12-4 NA NA
TGTGCCAGCAGTTGGGAGGGGACTGAAGCTTTCTTT CASSWEGTEAFF TRBJ1-1 TRBV25-1 NA NA
TGTGCCACCCGCGGTGGGGCCACTGAAGCTTTCTTT CATRGGATEAFF TRBJ1-1 TRBV10-3 NA NA
TGTGCCAGCAGGACTAGCGGGGTCTACAATGAGCAGTTCTTC CASRTSGVYNEQFF TRBJ2-1 TRBV7-8 NA TRBD2
TGTGCCAGCAGATCGGGACAGGTAAACACTGAAGCTTTCTTT CASRSGQVNTEAFF TRBJ1-1 TRBV2 NA TRBD1
TGCGCCAGCAGCTTGGGACAGGGTAGGAGGTACCCGTATGGCTACACCTTC CASSLGQGRRYPYGYTF TRBJ1-2 TRBV5-1 NA TRBD1
TGCGCCAGCAGCACTCTAGGGGTAGGCAAAAACATTCAGTACTTC CASSTLGVGKNIQYF TRBJ2-4 TRBV4-1 once NA
TGTGCCAGTAGTTGGAGGGAGGGAGATACGCAGTATTTT CASSWREGDTQYF TRBJ2-3 TRBV19 NA TRBD2
TGCGCCAGCAGCTTGGACAGGATGAAGGCTGAAGCTTTCTTT CASSLDRMKAEAFF TRBJ1-1 TRBV5-1 NA NA
TGTGCCAGCAGCTCCAGCCGAGGGAACACTGAAGCTTTCTTT CASSSSRGNTEAFF TRBJ1-1 TRBV7-2 once NA
TGTGCCAGCAGTGAAGTCGGGTCGGTACCCGACTACACCTTC CASSEVGSVPDYTF TRBJ1-2 TRBV6-1 NA NA
TGTGCCAGCAGCCGAGGAGGGGAGAACACCGGGGAGCTGTTTTTT CASSRGGENTGELFF TRBJ2-2 TRBV3-1/TRBV3-2 NA NA
TGTGCCAGCAGAACCGACGGACACAACACCGGGGAGCTGTTTTTT CASRTDGHNTGELFF TRBJ2-2 TRBV25-1 NA NA
TGTGCCAGCAGCCAAGAGAGACTAGCGGGGGGGCGAGAGACCCAGTACTTC CASSQERLAGGRETQYF TRBJ2-5 TRBV3-1/TRBV3-2 NA TRBD2
TGCGCCAGCAGCCCCACCCTCCCGGGTTCCTATGGCTACACCTTC CASSPTLPGSYGYTF TRBJ1-2 TRBV5-1 NA NA
TGTGCCAGCAGCGCAGGGGGTTCGCTTGGCTACACCTTC CASSAGGSLGYTF TRBJ1-2 TRBV9 once TRBD1
TGTGCCAGCAGTAGGACAGGGGCTAATGAAAAACTGTTTTTT CASSRTGANEKLFF TRBJ1-4 TRBV11-2 few TRBD1
TGTGCCAGCAGCTTTAATTACGGAGAGACCCAGTACTTC CASSFNYGETQYF TRBJ2-5 TRBV7-9 NA NA
TGTGCCAGCTGGGGAGTCTCTAATGAAAAACTGTTTTTT CASWGVSNEKLFF TRBJ1-4 TRBV27 NA NA
TGTGCCAGCAGCCAAGGCAGACAGATAAACACCATATATTTT CASSQGRQINTIYF TRBJ1-3 TRBV3-1/TRBV3-2 NA NA
TGTGCCAGCAGCTTAGCGCTATGGACAGTGGGAAACACCATATATTTT CASSLALWTVGNTIYF TRBJ1-3 TRBV7-2 NA NA
TGTGCCAGCAAGCCAGGGGTTATCTATGGCTACACCTTC CASKPGVIYGYTF TRBJ1-2 TRBV6-5 NA NA
TGTGCCAGCAGCTCATCCGGGACACCCTACAATGAGCAGTTCTTC CASSSSGTPYNEQFF TRBJ2-1 TRBV7-2 NA NA
TGTGCCAGCAGCTTAACGGGACAGGGGGCGAAAGGCTACACCTTC CASSLTGQGAKGYTF TRBJ1-2 TRBV11-2 NA TRBD1
TGTGCCACGTACGGTCTAGAAGCTTTCTTT CATYGLEAFF TRBJ1-1 TRBV10-3 once NA
TGTGCCAGCAGCCCAGGGTCCTCTGGAAACACCATATATTTT CASSPGSSGNTIYF TRBJ1-3 TRBV9 NA NA
TGTGCCAGCAGTGGCTGGAGCACGCAGTATTTT CASSGWSTQYF TRBJ2-3 TRBV2 NA NA
TGCGCCAGCAGCCAAGGGGCGACAGGCTTTTCCTACGAGCAGTACTTC CASSQGATGFSYEQYF TRBJ2-7 TRBV4-1 NA NA
TGCGCCAGCAGCGGGGACAGCCTTCCGCGCTATGGCTACACCTTC CASSGDSLPRYGYTF TRBJ1-2 TRBV10-2 NA TRBD1
TGTGCCAGCAGTGACGACAGGGGCGCCGGGGAGCTGTTTTTT CASSDDRGAGELFF TRBJ2-2 TRBV6-4 NA TRBD1